Each of the 9 T cell receptor beta chains below was sequenced from the same sample in a study of OX40 agonist ivuxolimab in advanced cancers. The repertoire was sequenced with immunoSEQ multiplex PCR; TCRdb's copy has only in-frame clones and lacks some. The table includes approximately 70,000 clones, around 90% detected once. Sequencing used CD4+ or CD8+ T cells sorted from blood, obtained in a trial of the OX40 agonist ivuxolimab. These TCRs come from an adult with an advanced solid tumor such as melanoma, head and neck, liver or kidney cancer.

The sample holds one count of this clone. The CDR3, as DNA: TGTGCCAGCAGCTTTCCCAGACAGATCCATGGCTACACCTTC. Its protein is CASSFPRQIHGYTF. The V gene is TRBV5-4, the J gene TRBJ1-2, with D maybe TRBD1 (5 bases). V was cut by 2 bases and J by 6 bases, with 14 bases left in between. The CDR3 has 14 residues. CDR1 and CDR2 from the germline V gene are SGHNT and YYREEE (reference sequence).

This clone has only one observation. V usage is TRBV11-2 and J usage is TRBJ1-3; the D is unclear. The CDR3 covers 14 residues. The germline V gene encodes CDR1 SGHAT and CDR2 FQNNGV. V lost 1 base, J lost 3 bases, and 7 bases lay in between. The CDR3 coding sequence is TGTGCCAGCAGCTTAGGAACTGATGGAAACACCATATATTTT. Residues: CASSLGTDGNTIYF.

The chain joins TRBV19 to TRBJ2-7; TRBD1 or TRBD2 may be the D gene (6 bases each). Per the germline V gene, CDR1 is LNHDA and CDR2 is SQIVND (reference sequence). Deletions cut 5 bases from V and 6 bases from J, with 17 bases between. This CDR3 is built from 14 residues. The chain's CDR3 is CASSSGARSGEQYF. In nucleotides, the CDR3 is TGTGCCAGTAGTTCGGGGGCTAGGTCGGGCGAGCAGTACTTC.

This chain connects TRBV5-1 to TRBJ2-3; 10 bases match TRBD2. Germline-derived CDR1 and CDR2 are SGHRS and YFSETQ. The CDR3 covers 18 residues. V was clipped by 4 bases and J by 0 bases; unmatched bases: 11. The CDR3 DNA is TGCGCCAGCAGCCTACAGCGGGAGGGCCCTCTTAGCACAGATACGCAGTATTTT. This sequence encodes CASSLQREGPLSTDTQYF.

The V gene is TRBV29-1, the J gene TRBJ1-5; 9 nucleotides align to TRBD1. CDR1 is SQVTM, CDR2 ANQGSEA, per germline. The V gene end was trimmed by 7 bases and the J gene end by 1 base; junction bases not matched to a gene: 8. The CDR3 has 15 residues. Here the CDR3 DNA reads TGCAGCGCCCGACTCGGACAGGGGAGCAATCAGCCCCAGCATTTT. Amino acids: CSARLGQGSNQPQHF.

DNA for the CDR3: TGTGCCAGCAGCTCCGGACCTATAAGCAATCAGCCCCAGCATTTT. Its protein product is CASSSGPISNQPQHF. This chain uses TRBV7-9 with TRBJ1-5; D gene uncertain. The V gene lost 4 bases and the J gene lost 1 base, with 11 bases spanning the gap. This CDR3 has 15 amino acids. Germline values: CDR1 SEHNR, CDR2 FQNEAQ (reference sequence).

V gene TRBV27 combines with J gene TRBJ1-1, with D possibly matching TRBD1 (5 bases). Germline V gives CDR1 MNHEY, CDR2 SMNVEV (reference sequence). The V end was cut by 3 bases, the J end by 5 bases, with 7 bases between. The CDR3 consists of 12 residues. The CDR3 here is CASSFRGTEAFF. The CDR3 DNA reads as TGTGCCAGCAGTTTCCGGGGGACTGAAGCTTTCTTT.

This clone was picked up one time. The chain joins TRBV18 to TRBJ2-3, with TRBD1 matching 7 bases. Looked up from germline, CDR1 is KGHSH and CDR2 is LQKENI. The CDR3 is 13 amino acids. Unmatched junction bases numbered 4, after V lost 6 bases and J lost 4 bases. Written as DNA, the CDR3 is TGTGCCAGCTCTCTCGGGACAGCAGATACGCAGTATTTT. Translation gives CASSLGTADTQYF.

The chain employs TRBV21-1 and TRBJ1-1; TRBD1, the D gene given by the table, was not confirmed from the DNA. TRBV21-1 is labeled a pseudogene. This CDR3 contains 18 residues. In DNA form, the CDR3 reads TGTGCCAGCAGCAAAGTGGAGAAGGAGAGACGGGACACCCATGAAGCTTTCTTT. It codes for CASSKVEKERRDTHEAFF.